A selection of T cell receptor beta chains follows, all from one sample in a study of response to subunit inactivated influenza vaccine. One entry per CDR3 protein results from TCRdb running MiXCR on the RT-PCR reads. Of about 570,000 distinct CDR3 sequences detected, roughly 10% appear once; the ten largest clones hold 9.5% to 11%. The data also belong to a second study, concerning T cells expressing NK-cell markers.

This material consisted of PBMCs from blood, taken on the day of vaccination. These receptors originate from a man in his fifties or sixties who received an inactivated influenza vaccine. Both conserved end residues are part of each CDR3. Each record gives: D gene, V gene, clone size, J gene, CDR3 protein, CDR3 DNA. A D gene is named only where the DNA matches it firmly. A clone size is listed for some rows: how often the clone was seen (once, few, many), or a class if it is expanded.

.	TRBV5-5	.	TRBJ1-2	CASSLGGRNAYGYTF	TGTGCCAGCAGCTTGGGGGGGCGGAACGCGTATGGCTACACCTTC
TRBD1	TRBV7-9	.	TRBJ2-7	CASSLDRTGAYEQYF	TGTGCCAGCAGCTTAGATAGGACAGGAGCTTACGAGCAGTACTTC
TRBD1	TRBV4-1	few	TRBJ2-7	CASSQQPGQGIYEQYF	TGCGCCAGCAGCCAACAACCGGGACAGGGGATCTACGAGCAGTACTTC
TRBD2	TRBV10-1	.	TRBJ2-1	CASSESRGGKNEQFF	TGCGCCAGCAGTGAGTCTCGCGGGGGGAAGAATGAGCAGTTCTTC
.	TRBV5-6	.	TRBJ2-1	CASNPTHGTYNEQFF	TGTGCCAGCAACCCCACACACGGCACCTACAATGAGCAGTTCTTC
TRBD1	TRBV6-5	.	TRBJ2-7	CACGQGAYEQYF	TGTGCCTGCGGACAGGGGGCTTACGAGCAGTACTTC
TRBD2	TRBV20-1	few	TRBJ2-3	CSASSGTTGTDTQYF	TGCAGTGCTAGCTCCGGGACTACTGGTACAGATACGCAGTATTTT
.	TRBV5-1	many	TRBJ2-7	CASAAGTLSYEQYF	TGCGCCAGCGCTGCCGGGACTCTTTCCTACGAGCAGTACTTC
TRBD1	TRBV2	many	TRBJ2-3	CASSDLGQGTDTQYF	TGTGCCAGCAGTGACCTCGGACAGGGCACAGATACGCAGTATTTT
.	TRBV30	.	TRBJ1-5	CAWSTGLGSPLEPQHF	TGTGCCTGGAGTACGGGTTTGGGCAGCCCGTTGGAGCCCCAGCATTTT
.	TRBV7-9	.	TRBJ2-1	CASGSIPGSYNEQFF	TGTGCCAGCGGAAGTATACCCGGCTCCTACAATGAGCAGTTCTTC
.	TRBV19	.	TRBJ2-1	CASSISASSYNEQFF	TGTGCCAGTAGTATCTCAGCGAGCTCCTACAATGAGCAGTTCTTC
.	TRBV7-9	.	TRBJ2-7	CASSSLGDEQYF	TGTGCCAGCAGCTCGCTGGGGGACGAGCAGTACTTC
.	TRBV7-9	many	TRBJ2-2	CASSFSPNTGELFF	TGTGCCAGCAGCTTCTCCCCAAACACCGGGGAGCTGTTTTTT
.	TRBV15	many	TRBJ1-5	CATSRDKGSNQPQHF	TGTGCCACCAGCAGAGATAAGGGTAGCAATCAGCCCCAGCATTTT
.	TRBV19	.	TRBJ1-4	CASSPQGGEKLFF	TGTGCCAGTAGTCCCCAGGGCGGTGAAAAACTGTTTTTT
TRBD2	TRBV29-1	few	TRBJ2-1	CSAISGSGHNEQFF	TGCAGCGCGATTAGCGGGAGTGGCCACAATGAGCAGTTCTTC
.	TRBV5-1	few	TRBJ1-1	CASSLRQASTEAFF	TGCGCCAGCAGCCTAAGACAGGCTTCAACTGAAGCTTTCTTT
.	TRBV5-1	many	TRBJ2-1	CASSLAPSENEQFF	TGCGCCAGCAGCTTGGCCCCTAGCGAGAATGAGCAGTTCTTC
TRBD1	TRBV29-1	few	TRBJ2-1	CSVGRRDRGGDEQFF	TGCAGCGTCGGACGCCGGGACAGGGGAGGGGATGAGCAGTTCTTC
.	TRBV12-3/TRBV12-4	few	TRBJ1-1	CASRITRANTEAFF	TGTGCCAGCCGCATTACCAGGGCGAACACTGAAGCTTTCTTT
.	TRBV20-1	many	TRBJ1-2	CSASPQTRSYYGYTF	TGCAGTGCTAGCCCTCAAACTAGGAGTTACTATGGCTACACCTTC
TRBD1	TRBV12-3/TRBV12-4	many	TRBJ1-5	CASSLAGQGARQPQHF	TGTGCCAGCAGTTTAGCGGGACAGGGGGCGCGGCAGCCCCAGCATTTT
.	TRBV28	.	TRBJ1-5	CASSSGEDSFQPQHF	TGTGCCAGCAGTTCAGGTGAGGACAGTTTTCAGCCCCAGCATTTT
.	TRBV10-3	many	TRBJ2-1	CAISGLGSNNEQFF	TGTGCCATCAGTGGCCTCGGGAGCAACAATGAGCAGTTCTTC
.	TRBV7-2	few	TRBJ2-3	CASSLEFLDTQYF	TGTGCCAGCAGCTTAGAATTTCTGGATACGCAGTATTTT
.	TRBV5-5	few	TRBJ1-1	CASSRLTGLNTEAFF	TGTGCCAGCAGCCGATTGACTGGACTGAACACTGAAGCTTTCTTT
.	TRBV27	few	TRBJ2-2	CASSLANAGELFF	TGTGCCAGCAGTTTAGCGAATGCCGGGGAGCTGTTTTTT
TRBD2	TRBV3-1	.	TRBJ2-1	CASSQSSGGGEQFF	TGTGCCAGCAGCCAATCGAGCGGGGGAGGTGAGCAGTTCTTC
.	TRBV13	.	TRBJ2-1	CASSFVKGLLSYNEQFF	TGTGCCAGCAGCTTCGTTAAGGGACTTCTCTCCTACAATGAGCAGTTCTTC
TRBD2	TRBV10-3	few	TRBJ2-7	CAISESLAGPKSYEQYF	TGTGCCATCAGTGAGTCTCTAGCGGGACCGAAGTCCTACGAGCAGTACTTC
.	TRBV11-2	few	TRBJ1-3	CASSRQASSGNTIYF	TGTGCCAGCAGTCGACAGGCGAGCTCTGGAAACACCATATATTTT
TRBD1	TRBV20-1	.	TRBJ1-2	CSASGTGGTYSYGYTF	TGCAGTGCTAGTGGGACAGGGGGCACCTATAGCTATGGCTACACCTTC
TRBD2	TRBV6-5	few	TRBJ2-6	CASSHPSGRAAGANVLTF	TGTGCCAGCAGTCACCCTAGCGGGAGGGCCGCTGGGGCCAACGTCCTGACTTTC
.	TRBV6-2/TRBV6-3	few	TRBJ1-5	CASSYRHQPQHF	TGTGCCAGCAGTTACCGTCATCAGCCCCAGCATTTT
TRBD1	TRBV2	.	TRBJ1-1	CASTLGTVRTEAFF	TGTGCCAGCACCTTAGGGACAGTTAGGACTGAAGCTTTCTTT
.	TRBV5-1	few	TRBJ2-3	CASREQATLDTQYF	TGCGCCAGCAGGGAGCAGGCCACGCTGGATACGCAGTATTTT
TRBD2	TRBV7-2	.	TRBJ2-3	CASSLGAGERADTQYF	TGTGCCAGCAGCTTAGGGGCGGGAGAAAGAGCAGATACGCAGTATTTT
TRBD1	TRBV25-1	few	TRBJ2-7	CASSRDRVDEQYF	TGTGCCAGCAGCCGGGACAGAGTCGACGAGCAGTACTTC
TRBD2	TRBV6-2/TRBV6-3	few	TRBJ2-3	CASSTPGGNTQYF	TGTGCCAGCAGTACCCCGGGGGGGAATACGCAGTATTTT
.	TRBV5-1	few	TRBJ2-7	CASSGTGTVSYEQYF	TGCGCCAGCAGCGGGACCGGGACGGTCTCCTACGAGCAGTACTTC
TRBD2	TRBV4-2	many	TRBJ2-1	CASSQRGGLSYNEQFF	TGTGCCAGCAGCCAACGGGGGGGCCTGTCCTACAATGAGCAGTTCTTC
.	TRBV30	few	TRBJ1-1	CAWNLFGPEAFF	TGTGCCTGGAACCTCTTCGGCCCTGAAGCTTTCTTT
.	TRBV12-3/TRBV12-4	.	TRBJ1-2	CASSFASNYGYTF	TGTGCCAGCAGTTTTGCCTCGAACTATGGCTACACCTTC
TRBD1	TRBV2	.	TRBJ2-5	CASKRTGKETQYF	TGTGCCAGCAAAAGGACAGGGAAAGAGACCCAGTACTTC
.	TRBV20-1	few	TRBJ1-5	CSAVQGINQPQHF	TGCAGTGCCGTGCAGGGGATTAATCAGCCCCAGCATTTT
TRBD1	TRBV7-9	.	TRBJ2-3	CASSSPDREVTGQYF	TGTGCCAGCAGCTCCCCGGACAGGGAGGTAACGGGGCAGTATTTT
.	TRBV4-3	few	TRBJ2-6	CASSQALSGANVLTF	TGCGCCAGCAGCCAAGCTCTCTCTGGGGCCAACGTCCTGACTTTC
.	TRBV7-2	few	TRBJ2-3	CASRGGGRSDTQYF	TGTGCCAGCAGAGGGGGCGGGAGGTCGGATACGCAGTATTTT
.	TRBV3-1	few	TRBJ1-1	CASRGESMNTEAFF	TGTGCCAGCCGGGGAGAGTCCATGAACACTGAAGCTTTCTTT
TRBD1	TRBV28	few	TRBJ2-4	CASTWTGGNIQYF	TGTGCCAGCACCTGGACAGGGGGGAACATTCAGTACTTC
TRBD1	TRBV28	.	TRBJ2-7	CASRLRDRRHYEQYF	TGTGCCAGCAGGCTCCGGGACAGGCGTCACTACGAGCAGTACTTC
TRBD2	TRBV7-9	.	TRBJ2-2	CASSNSGANTGELFF	TGTGCCAGCAGCAATAGCGGGGCTAACACCGGGGAGCTGTTTTTT
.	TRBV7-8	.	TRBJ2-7	CASTSFGGEQYF	TGTGCCAGCACTAGCTTTGGGGGTGAGCAGTACTTC
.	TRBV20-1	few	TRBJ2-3	CSARVPASDTQYF	TGCAGTGCTAGAGTGCCAGCTTCAGATACGCAGTATTTT